This note documents a single T cell receptor (beta chain) sequence. The sample belongs to a study of blood T cells in healthy people across ages. The use of a sample-barcoded 5' primer and a J-beta primer mix characterized a second PCR of roughly 7 to 12 cycles. TCRdb independently ran MiXCR on the 5' RACE reads; one entry per CDR3 protein. This sample has 1.4 million or so distinct CDR3 sequences, with roughly 43% found just once. Germline V gene lookup returns CDR1 DFQATT and CDR2 SNEGSKA (reference sequence). V shed 0 bases, J shed 1 base, and the junction held 9 bases outside the gene matches. The CDR3 spans 19 residues.

Sequenced sample: blood. The rearrangement joins TRBV20-1 to TRBJ2-3; 14 bases fit TRBD2. This receptor was identified in a woman between 18 and 30 years old in good health. CDR3 protein: CSARETGTSGGGGTDTQYF. The CDR3 region has the DNA TGCAGTGCTAGAGAGACCGGGACTAGCGGGGGTGGTGGCACAGATACGCAGTATTTT.